This T cell receptor beta chain appears in the sequencing data of a study of blood T cell repertoires in COVID-19. The assay was immunoSEQ multiplex PCR, and TCRdb's table has in-frame clones only and misses some. The sample carries around 60,000 clones, around 90% recorded once. Germline CDR1 SGHRS, CDR2 YFSETQ. This CDR3 spans 15 amino acids. With 4 bases clipped from V and 6 bases from J, the junction kept 8 bases outside the gene matches. J is TRBJ2-3 and V is TRBV5-1, with TRBD2 identical over 10 bases. The TCR comes from a man in his fifties or sixties with active COVID-19. What was sequenced was peripheral blood. The CDR3 loop is CASSRSGTSADTQYF. The CDR3, as DNA: TGCGCCAGCAGCAGATCCGGGACTAGCGCGGATACGCAGTATTTT.